These 5 T cell receptor beta chains were sequenced from one sample in a study of blood T cell repertoires in COVID-19. TCRdb's table, derived via immunoSEQ multiplex PCR, lists solely in-frame clones and lacks some. This table has around 360,000 clones, approximately 87% appearing once. Material: PBMCs or T cells enriched from blood (not recorded which). Every receptor here comes from a man aged 35 to 55 in a cohort exposed to, infected with or recovered from COVID-19 (not recorded which).

The V and J genes are TRBV7-9 and TRBJ1-5; D is possibly TRBD1 (5 bases). V lost 5 bases and J 1 base, leaving 12 bases between the germline ends. Germline CDR1 reads SEHNR; CDR2 reads FQNEAQ (reference sequence). This CDR3 has 15 amino acids. This chain's CDR3 is CASSPGAGSNQPQHF. In DNA form, the CDR3 reads TGTGCCAGCAGCCCTGGGGCAGGGAGCAATCAGCCCCAGCATTTT.

The chain uses TRBV5-5 and TRBJ1-2; D is ambiguous. This CDR3 has 16 residues. The germline CDR1 and CDR2 sequences are SGHKS and YYEKEE (reference sequence). V lost 4 bases, J lost 4 bases, and 20 bases lay in between. The CDR3 sequence is CASSPGSTRERYGYTF. The DNA for the CDR3 is TGTGCCAGCAGCCCCGGGAGCACTAGGGAACGCTATGGCTACACCTTC. Combining the CDR3 with reference TRBV5-5 and TRBJ1-2 gives the whole variable domain DAGVTQSPTHLIKTRGQQVTLRCSPISGHKSVSWYQQVLGQGPQFIFQYYEKEERGRGNFPDRFSARQFPNYSSELNVNALLLGDSALYLCASSPGSTRERYGYTFGSGTRLTVV.

The chain has TRBV11-2 and TRBJ2-1; 11 bases agree with TRBD2. The CDR3 extends over 15 amino acids. Trimming at V came to 4 bases and at J to 10 bases, leaving 9 bases not matched to a gene. Germline values: CDR1 SGHAT, CDR2 FQNNGV. The chain's CDR3 is CASSYSLAGGEEQFF. The DNA of the CDR3 is TGTGCCAGCAGCTATTCCTTAGCGGGAGGGGAAGAGCAGTTCTTC.

The gene calls are TRBV3-1 (or the pseudogene TRBV3-2) and TRBJ1-2; possibly TRBD1 for D (5 bases). CDR1 and CDR2 (germline): LGHDT, YNNKEL (reference sequence). Between the trimmed V and J ends, which lost 2 bases and 2 bases, there was a span of 15 bases. There are 16 residues in the CDR3. The CDR3 DNA sequence: TGTGCCAGCAGCCAATTGGGGCTCCCGCAAAACTATGGCTACACCTTC. Encoded protein: CASSQLGLPQNYGYTF.

For the CDR3, the DNA is TGTGCCAGCAGTTTCCTGAACAGGGAGTCCTACAATGAGCAGTTCTTC. As protein: CASSFLNRESYNEQFF. This chain joins TRBV28 and TRBJ2-1, with D possibly matching TRBD1 (6 bases). Germline V gene lookup returns CDR1 MDHEN and CDR2 SYDVKM. The CDR3 runs 16 residues. V was pared by 3 bases and J by 1 base, with 13 bases between.